A single sample is the source of the 11 T cell receptor beta chains below, sequenced in a study of vaccination and CD4 T cells after COVID-19. Their antigen targets remain unknown. Sequenced with the Oncomine TCR Beta short-read assay was DNA taken from cultured CD4+ T cells. TCRdb recomputed calls from the PCR reads with MiXCR, one row per CDR3 protein. The sample shows about 20,000 distinct CDR3 sequences, roughly 50% of them seen only once. Regarding treatment: roughly 11-day PBMC culture with coronavirus spike peptide pools or control peptides (ViraFEST assay). What was sequenced was CD4+ T cells from blood, cultured in vitro. The receptors stem from a human donor who had recovered from COVID-19.

The gene calls are TRBV19 and TRBJ1-3; TRBD1 agrees at 9 bases. V dropped 3 bases and J dropped 0; count of bases not matched to a gene: 3. Germline V lookup: CDR1 LNHDA, CDR2 SQIVND (reference sequence). The CDR3 extends over 16 amino acids. Written as DNA, the CDR3 is TGTGCCAGTAGTATCGACAGGGGGGCCTCTGGAAACACCATATATTTT. Protein product: CASSIDRGASGNTIYF.

In its sample, this clonotype was seen a few times. The chain carries TRBV27 and TRBJ1-3, with a weak D call TRBD1 (5 bases). Trimming removed 6 bases from V and 5 bases from J, with 26 bases in between. From germline, CDR1 is MNHEY and CDR2 SMNVEV (reference sequence). The CDR3 covers 18 residues. CDR3 in DNA: TGTGCCAGCAGGCCTGGGGGGGGAATTTCGAACGTCCGAAACACCATATATTTT. This gives the protein CASRPGGGISNVRNTIYF.

The chain recombines TRBV6-2 or TRBV6-3 with TRBJ2-3; 12 bases are a match to TRBD1. Germline-derived CDR1 and CDR2 are MNHEY and SVGEGT. The CDR3 is 17 amino acids. The V segment lost 2 bases and the J segment 4 bases; nucleotides outside the gene matches: 7. CDR3: CASSYGTGGIWADTQYF. Written as DNA, the CDR3 is TGTGCCAGCAGTTACGGGACAGGGGGCATTTGGGCAGATACGCAGTATTTT.

V is TRBV28 and J is TRBJ2-3, with no clear D. V was cut by 1 base and J by 14 bases, with 22 bases left in between. Germline V gene sequence: CDR1 MDHEN, CDR2 SYDVKM. There are 15 residues in the CDR3. CDR3 nucleotides: TGTGCCAGCAGTTTATCGAAAGCCGGACCCATAGATCCGTATTTT. This codes for CASSLSKAGPIDPYF.

This clonotype turned up a few times. V gene TRBV7-9 combines with J gene TRBJ2-5, with D possibly being TRBD1 (5 bases). The CDR3 extends over 12 amino acids. Trimming took 4 bases from V and 6 from J, leaving 9 bases between them. The germline V gene has CDR1 SEHNR and CDR2 FQNEAQ (reference sequence). CDR3 DNA sequence: TGTGCCAGCAGCTCAGGGATTCAGACCCAGTACTTC. Translated, it gives CASSSGIQTQYF.

J is TRBJ2-7 and V is TRBV7-2; 9 bases line up with TRBD1. The CDR3 extends over 15 amino acids. The germline gives CDR1 SGHTA, CDR2 FQGNSA. V was pared by 2 bases and J by 3 bases, with 5 bases of the junction left unmatched. The CDR3: CASSLSGGQGYEQYF. CDR3 nucleotide sequence: TGTGCCAGCAGCTTATCAGGGGGACAGGGCTACGAGCAGTACTTC.

The rearrangement joins TRBV28 to TRBJ2-5, with 9 bases lining up with TRBD1. This CDR3 is 13 amino acids long. CDR1 is MDHEN, CDR2 SYDVKM, per germline. The ends lost 6 bases at V and 7 bases at J; junction bases unmatched: 6. The CDR3 region has the DNA TGTGCCAGCAGGCCCACAGGGGGCTTGACCCAGTACTTC. This translates into CASRPTGGLTQYF.

CDR3 DNA: TGTGCCAGCAGCTTAGAAAGTGTTCAGCCCCAGCATTTT. As protein: CASSLESVQPQHF. V is TRBV7-2 and J is TRBJ1-5; D gene unclear. Per germline, CDR1 SGHTA and CDR2 FQGNSA. Trimming cost V 1 base and J 6 bases, with 7 bases left between them. The CDR3 consists of 13 residues.

This clonotype turned up a few times. The chain is built from TRBV7-2 and TRBJ2-2; D gene uncertain. With 2 bases removed from V and 7 bases from J, the gap between germline ends came to 5 bases. The CDR3 extends over 12 amino acids. Germline V gives CDR1 SGHTA, CDR2 FQGNSA. In DNA form, the CDR3 reads TGTGCCAGCAGCTTACGGATCGGGGAGCTGTTTTTT. It specifies CASSLRIGELFF.

The V gene is TRBV19, the J gene TRBJ1-1; D gene unclear. This CDR3 region has 13 residues. Per the germline V gene, CDR1 is LNHDA and CDR2 is SQIVND (reference sequence). V was shortened by 5 bases and J by 6 bases, with 13 bases between the two germline ends. The CDR3, as DNA: TGTGCCAGTAGTCCCGCGTGGTACGCTGAAGCTTTCTTT. Amino acid sequence: CASSPAWYAEAFF.

V is TRBV5-1 and J is TRBJ1-3; no reliable D call. Trimming took off 6 bases at V and 2 bases at J, with 12 bases between the two ends. CDR3 length: 14 amino acids. The germline gives CDR1 SGHRS, CDR2 YFSETQ. The CDR3 here is CASKPDGAGNTIYF. The CDR3 DNA sequence: TGCGCCAGCAAGCCGGACGGCGCTGGAAACACCATATATTTT.